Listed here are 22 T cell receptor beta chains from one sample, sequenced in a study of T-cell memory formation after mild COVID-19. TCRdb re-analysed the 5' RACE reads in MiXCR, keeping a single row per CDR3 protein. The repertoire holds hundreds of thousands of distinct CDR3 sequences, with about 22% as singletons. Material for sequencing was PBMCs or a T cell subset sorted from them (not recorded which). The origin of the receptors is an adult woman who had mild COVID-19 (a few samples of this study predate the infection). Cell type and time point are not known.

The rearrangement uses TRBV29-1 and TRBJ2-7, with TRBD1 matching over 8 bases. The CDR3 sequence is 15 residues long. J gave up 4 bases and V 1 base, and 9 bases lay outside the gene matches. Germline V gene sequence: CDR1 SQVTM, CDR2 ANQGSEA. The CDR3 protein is CSVEGSAGGRYEQYF. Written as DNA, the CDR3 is TGCAGCGTTGAAGGGTCGGCAGGGGGCCGGTACGAGCAGTACTTC.

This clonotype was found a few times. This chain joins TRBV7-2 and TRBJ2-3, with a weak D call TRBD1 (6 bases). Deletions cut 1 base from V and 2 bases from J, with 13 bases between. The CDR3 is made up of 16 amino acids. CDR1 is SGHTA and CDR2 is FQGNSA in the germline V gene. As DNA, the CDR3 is TGTGCCAGCAGCTTAGACAGGGTTAAGTTCACAGATACGCAGTATTTT. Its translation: CASSLDRVKFTDTQYF.

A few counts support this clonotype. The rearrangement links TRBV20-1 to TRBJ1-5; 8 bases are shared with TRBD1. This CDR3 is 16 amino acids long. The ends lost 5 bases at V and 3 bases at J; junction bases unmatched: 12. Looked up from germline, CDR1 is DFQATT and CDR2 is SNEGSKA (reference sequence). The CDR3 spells CSAGTTGAGVNQPQHF. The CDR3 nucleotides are TGCAGTGCTGGGACGACAGGGGCCGGGGTCAATCAGCCCCAGCATTTT.

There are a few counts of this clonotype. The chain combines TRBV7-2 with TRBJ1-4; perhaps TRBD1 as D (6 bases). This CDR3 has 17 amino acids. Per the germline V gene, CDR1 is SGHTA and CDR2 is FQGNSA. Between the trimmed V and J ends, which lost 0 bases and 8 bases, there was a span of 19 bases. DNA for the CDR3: TGTGCCAGCAGCTTAGCGGGTCGTGGACAGATGGGGGAAAAACTGTTTTTT. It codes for CASSLAGRGQMGEKLFF.

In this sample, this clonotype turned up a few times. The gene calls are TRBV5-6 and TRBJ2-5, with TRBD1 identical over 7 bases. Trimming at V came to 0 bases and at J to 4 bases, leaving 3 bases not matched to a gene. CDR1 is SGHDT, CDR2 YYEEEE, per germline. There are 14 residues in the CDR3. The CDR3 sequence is CASSLGQGVETQYF. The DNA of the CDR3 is TGTGCCAGCAGCTTGGGACAGGGCGTAGAGACCCAGTACTTC. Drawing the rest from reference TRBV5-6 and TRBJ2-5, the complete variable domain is DAGVTQSPTHLIKTRGQQVTLRCSPKSGHDTVSWYQQALGQGPQFIFQYYEEEERQRGNFPDRFSGHQFPNYSSELNVNALLLGDSALYLCASSLGQGVETQYFGPGTRLLVL.

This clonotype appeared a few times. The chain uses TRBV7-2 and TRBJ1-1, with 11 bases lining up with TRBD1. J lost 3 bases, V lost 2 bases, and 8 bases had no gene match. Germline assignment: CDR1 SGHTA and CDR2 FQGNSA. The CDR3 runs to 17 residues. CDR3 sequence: CASSLPGQGVWDTEAFF. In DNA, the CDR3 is TGTGCCAGCAGCTTACCGGGACAGGGGGTTTGGGACACTGAAGCTTTCTTT.

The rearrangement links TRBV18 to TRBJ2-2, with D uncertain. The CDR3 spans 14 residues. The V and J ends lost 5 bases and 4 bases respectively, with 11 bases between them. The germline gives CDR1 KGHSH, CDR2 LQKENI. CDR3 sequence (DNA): TGTGCCAGCTCAGCGAAAAAGGGCACCGGGGAGCTGTTTTTT. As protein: CASSAKKGTGELFF.

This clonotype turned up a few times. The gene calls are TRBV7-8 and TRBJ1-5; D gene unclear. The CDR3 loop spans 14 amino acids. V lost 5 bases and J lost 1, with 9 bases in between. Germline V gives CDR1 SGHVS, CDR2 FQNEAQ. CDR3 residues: CASSQGRSNQPQHF. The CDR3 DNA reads TGTGCCAGCAGCCAAGGACGGAGCAATCAGCCCCAGCATTTT.

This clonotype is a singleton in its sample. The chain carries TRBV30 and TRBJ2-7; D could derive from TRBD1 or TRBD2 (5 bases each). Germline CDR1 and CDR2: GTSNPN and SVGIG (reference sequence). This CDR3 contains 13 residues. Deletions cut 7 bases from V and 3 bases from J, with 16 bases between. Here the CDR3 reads CALWDRGSYEQYF. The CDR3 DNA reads TGTGCCTTGTGGGACCGAGGGAGCTACGAGCAGTACTTC.

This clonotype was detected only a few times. The CDR3 region has the DNA TGTGCCAGCAGCTTCGGTGCCAATGAGCAGTTCTTC. Protein: CASSFGANEQFF. The chain carries TRBV11-2 and TRBJ2-1; D ambiguous. Per the germline V gene, CDR1 is SGHAT and CDR2 is FQNNGV. The V end lost 3 bases, the J end lost 6 bases, and 6 bases lay between the germline ends. This CDR3 contains 12 residues.

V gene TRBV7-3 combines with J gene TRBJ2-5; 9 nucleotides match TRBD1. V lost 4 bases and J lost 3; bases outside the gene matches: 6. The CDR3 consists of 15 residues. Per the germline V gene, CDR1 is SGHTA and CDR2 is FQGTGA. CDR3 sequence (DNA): TGTGCCAGCAGCTCATCCGGGACAGGGAAAGAGACCCAGTACTTC. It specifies CASSSSGTGKETQYF. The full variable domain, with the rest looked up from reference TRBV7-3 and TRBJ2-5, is GAGVSQTPSNKVTEKGKYVELRCDPISGHTALYWYRQSLGQGPEFLIYFQGTGAADDSGLPNDRFFAVRPEGSVSTLKIQRTERGDSAVYLCASSSSGTGKETQYFGPGTRLLVL.

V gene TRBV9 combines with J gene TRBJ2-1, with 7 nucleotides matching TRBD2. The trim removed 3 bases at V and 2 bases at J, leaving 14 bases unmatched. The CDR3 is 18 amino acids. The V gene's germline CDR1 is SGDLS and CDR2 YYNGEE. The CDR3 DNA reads TGTGCCAGCAGCGCCGGGGGGACTACCCTTGTCACCTACAATGAGCAGTTCTTC. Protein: CASSAGGTTLVTYNEQFF.

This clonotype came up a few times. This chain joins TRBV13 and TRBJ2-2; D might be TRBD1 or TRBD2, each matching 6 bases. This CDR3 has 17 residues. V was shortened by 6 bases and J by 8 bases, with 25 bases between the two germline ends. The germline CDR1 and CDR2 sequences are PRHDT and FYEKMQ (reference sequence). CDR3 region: CASSLTGTHISGGELFF. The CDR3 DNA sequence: TGTGCCAGCAGTCTAACAGGGACTCACATCTCGGGAGGGGAGCTGTTTTTT.

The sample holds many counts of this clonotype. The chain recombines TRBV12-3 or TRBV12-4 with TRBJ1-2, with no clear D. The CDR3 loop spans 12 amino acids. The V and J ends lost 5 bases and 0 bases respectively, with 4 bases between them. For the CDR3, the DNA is TGTGCCAGCAGTCCAGCTAACTATGGCTACACCTTC. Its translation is CASSPANYGYTF.

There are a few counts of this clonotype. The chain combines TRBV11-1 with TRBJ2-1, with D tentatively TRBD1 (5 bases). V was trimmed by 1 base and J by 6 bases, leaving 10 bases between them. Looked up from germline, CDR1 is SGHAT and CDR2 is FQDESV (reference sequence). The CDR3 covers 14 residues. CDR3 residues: CASSLGSQGNEQFF. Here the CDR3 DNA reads TGTGCCAGCAGCTTAGGATCTCAGGGCAATGAGCAGTTCTTC. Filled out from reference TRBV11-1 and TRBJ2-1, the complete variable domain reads EAEVAQSPRYKITEKSQAVAFWCDPISGHATLYWYRQILGQGPELLVQFQDESVVDDSQLPKDRFSAERLKGVDSTLKIQPAELGDSAMYLCASSLGSQGNEQFFGPGTRLTVL.

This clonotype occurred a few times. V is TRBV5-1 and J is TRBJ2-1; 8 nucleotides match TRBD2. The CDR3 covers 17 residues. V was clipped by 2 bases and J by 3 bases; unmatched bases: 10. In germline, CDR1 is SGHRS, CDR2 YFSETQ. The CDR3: CASSFSGGPIGYNEQFF. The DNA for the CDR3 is TGCGCCAGCAGCTTCAGCGGGGGACCAATCGGCTACAATGAGCAGTTCTTC.

The CDR3 DNA follows: TGTGCCAGCAGCCAAGATTGGGTCACAGATACGCAGTATTTT. Amino acids: CASSQDWVTDTQYF. V gene TRBV14 combines with J gene TRBJ2-3; D is uncertain. Germline assignment: CDR1 SGHDN and CDR2 FVKESK. Deletions cut 0 bases from V and 2 bases from J, with 6 bases between. This CDR3 comprises 14 residues.

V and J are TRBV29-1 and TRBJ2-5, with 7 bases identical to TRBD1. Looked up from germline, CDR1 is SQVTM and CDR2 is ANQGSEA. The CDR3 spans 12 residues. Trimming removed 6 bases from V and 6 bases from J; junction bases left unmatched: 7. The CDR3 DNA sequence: TGCAGCGTCCCCGGGACAGTAAAGACCCAGTACTTC. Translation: CSVPGTVKTQYF.

The CDR3 region has the DNA TGTGCCAGTAGTATCAGTACCACTGAAGCTTTCTTT. Protein: CASSISTTEAFF. This chain uses TRBV19 with TRBJ1-1; D unclear. V shed 3 bases and J shed 4 bases, with 6 bases lying between them. Germline CDR1 is LNHDA and CDR2 is SQIVND (reference sequence). The CDR3 is 12 residues long.

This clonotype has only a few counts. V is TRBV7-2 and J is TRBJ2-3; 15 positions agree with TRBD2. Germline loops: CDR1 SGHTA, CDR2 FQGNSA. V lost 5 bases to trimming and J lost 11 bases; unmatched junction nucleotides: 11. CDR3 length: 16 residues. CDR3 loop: CASSPRGLAGGERQYF. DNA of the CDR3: TGTGCCAGCAGCCCGCGAGGACTAGCGGGAGGGGAGCGGCAGTATTTT.

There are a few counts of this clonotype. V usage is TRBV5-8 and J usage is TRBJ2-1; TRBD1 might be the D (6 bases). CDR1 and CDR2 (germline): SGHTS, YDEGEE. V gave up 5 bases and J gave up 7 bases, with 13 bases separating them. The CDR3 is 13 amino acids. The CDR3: CASRFDRGNEQFF. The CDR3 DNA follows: TGTGCCAGCAGATTTGATAGGGGGAATGAGCAGTTCTTC.

The CDR3 loop reads CASSVGGEGYEQYF. The DNA for the CDR3 is TGTGCCAGCAGCGTGGGCGGCGAGGGCTACGAGCAGTACTTC. The rearrangement links TRBV9 to TRBJ2-7; TRBD2 is a possible D gene (5 bases). Germline values: CDR1 SGDLS, CDR2 YYNGEE. The CDR3 runs 14 residues. V shed 2 bases and J shed 3 bases, with 12 bases lying between them.